This TCR beta chain was retrieved from a study of T cell responses to AZD1222 COVID-19 vaccine. Assay used: immunoSEQ multiplex PCR; TCRdb lists only in-frame clones, some missing. In the table there are 130,000 or so clones, about 90% of which are singletons. Researchers grouped second doses given at about 4 or about 12 weeks into one pool. This CDR3 is 14 amino acids long. Germline CDR1 and CDR2: MDHEN and SYDVKM. V lost 6 bases to trimming and J lost 3 bases, with 14 bases between them. The genes are TRBV28 and TRBJ1-1, with D maybe TRBD1 (5 bases). The sequence came from an adult who received the AZD1222 COVID-19 vaccine. Material: peripheral blood, obtained 28 days after the second AZD1222 dose. The CDR3, as DNA: TGTGCCAGCAGAACCCGGGGGGGTCACACTGAAGCTTTCTTT. Its protein is CASRTRGGHTEAFF. Looking up the rest from reference TRBV28 and TRBJ1-1 gives the full variable domain: DVKVTQSSRYLVKRTGEKVFLECVQDMDHENMFWYRQDPGLGLRLIYFSYDVKMKEKGDIPEGYSVSREKKERFSLILESASTNQTSMYLCASRTRGGHTEAFFGQGTRLTVV.